The rows below give T cell receptor beta chains drawn from one sample of a study of tumor and adjacent non-tumor tissue in lung cancer. TCRdb itself ran the multiplex PCR reads through MiXCR, one entry per CDR3 protein. Of 120,000 or so distinct CDR3 sequences listed, 66% are singletons. The sequenced material came from lung tumor tissue. Receptors were obtained from a man younger than 40 with non-small cell lung cancer. Both conserved end residues are part of each CDR3. The D gene is left open where the match is weak. Clone size is shown for a subset of rows, as once, few, many or a class of expanded clone.

j_gene: TRBJ2-6
abundance: -
v_gene: TRBV5-6
d_gene: -
CDR3aa: CASNRRESGANVLTF
CDR3nt: TGTGCCAGCAACCGCCGCGAGTCGGGGGCTAACGTCCTGACTTTC

j_gene: TRBJ2-3
abundance: few
v_gene: TRBV5-5
d_gene: -
CDR3aa: CASSLVGGLGPDTQYF
CDR3nt: TGTGCCAGCAGCTTGGTAGGGGGTCTGGGACCAGATACGCAGTATTTT

j_gene: TRBJ2-3
abundance: -
v_gene: TRBV20-1
d_gene: TRBD2
CDR3aa: CSTSPTRPLLAGGADTQYF
CDR3nt: TGCAGTACTAGTCCCACCAGACCCCTCCTAGCGGGGGGGGCGGATACGCAGTATTTT

j_gene: TRBJ1-6
abundance: many
v_gene: TRBV6-1
d_gene: TRBD1
CDR3aa: CASREGADSPLHF
CDR3nt: TGTGCCAGCCGCGAGGGGGCTGATTCACCCCTCCACTTT

j_gene: TRBJ2-7
abundance: -
v_gene: TRBV5-1
d_gene: -
CDR3aa: CASSRDNSEQYF
CDR3nt: TGCGCCAGCAGCCGGGACAACTCCGAGCAGTACTTC

j_gene: TRBJ2-4
abundance: few
v_gene: TRBV4-1
d_gene: TRBD1
CDR3aa: CASSPRTGNEAKNIQYF
CDR3nt: TGCGCCAGCAGCCCCCGGACAGGGAATGAGGCCAAAAACATTCAGTACTTC

j_gene: TRBJ2-5
abundance: many
v_gene: TRBV20-1
d_gene: -
CDR3aa: CSAPRRDIYQETQYF
CDR3nt: TGCAGTGCCCCCCGGCGGGACATCTACCAAGAGACCCAGTACTTC

j_gene: TRBJ2-1
abundance: many
v_gene: TRBV5-6
d_gene: TRBD2
CDR3aa: CASSLARSSGPREQFF
CDR3nt: TGTGCCAGCAGCTTGGCTCGGTCTAGCGGGCCCCGTGAGCAGTTCTTC

j_gene: TRBJ2-3
abundance: -
v_gene: TRBV4-3
d_gene: TRBD2
CDR3aa: CTSSQVGGADTQYF
CDR3nt: TGCACCAGCAGCCAAGTCGGGGGGGCAGATACACAGTATTTC

j_gene: TRBJ1-3
abundance: many
v_gene: TRBV6-6
d_gene: -
CDR3aa: CASSYSSPMSGNTIYF
CDR3nt: TGTGCCAGCAGTTACTCGAGCCCGATGTCTGGAAACACCATATATTTT

j_gene: TRBJ2-5
abundance: -
v_gene: TRBV10-2
d_gene: TRBD1
CDR3aa: CASSSHRGEIQYF
CDR3nt: TGCGCCAGCAGTAGCCACAGGGGAGAGATCCAGTACTTC

j_gene: TRBJ1-4
abundance: few
v_gene: TRBV30
d_gene: -
CDR3aa: CAWSAMDSLNEKLFF
CDR3nt: TGTGCCTGGAGTGCTATGGACAGCCTTAATGAAAAACTGTTTTTT

j_gene: TRBJ2-5
abundance: many
v_gene: TRBV11-2
d_gene: -
CDR3aa: CASSTRAGGETQYF
CDR3nt: TGTGCCAGCAGCACTCGGGCAGGTGGGGAGACCCAGTACTTC

j_gene: TRBJ2-5
abundance: -
v_gene: TRBV24-1
d_gene: -
CDR3aa: CATSDRVGETQYF
CDR3nt: TGTGCCACCAGTGATAGAGTGGGGGAGACCCAGTACTTC

j_gene: TRBJ1-1
abundance: -
v_gene: TRBV29-1
d_gene: -
CDR3aa: CRVVADPNTEAFF
CDR3nt: TGCAGAGTTGTAGCCGATCCGAACACTGAAGCTTTCTTT

j_gene: TRBJ2-1
abundance: -
v_gene: TRBV11-2
d_gene: TRBD2
CDR3aa: CVGSLILAGIDEQFF
CDR3nt: TGTGTCGGCAGTTTAATCCTAGCGGGGATTGATGAGCAGTTCTTC